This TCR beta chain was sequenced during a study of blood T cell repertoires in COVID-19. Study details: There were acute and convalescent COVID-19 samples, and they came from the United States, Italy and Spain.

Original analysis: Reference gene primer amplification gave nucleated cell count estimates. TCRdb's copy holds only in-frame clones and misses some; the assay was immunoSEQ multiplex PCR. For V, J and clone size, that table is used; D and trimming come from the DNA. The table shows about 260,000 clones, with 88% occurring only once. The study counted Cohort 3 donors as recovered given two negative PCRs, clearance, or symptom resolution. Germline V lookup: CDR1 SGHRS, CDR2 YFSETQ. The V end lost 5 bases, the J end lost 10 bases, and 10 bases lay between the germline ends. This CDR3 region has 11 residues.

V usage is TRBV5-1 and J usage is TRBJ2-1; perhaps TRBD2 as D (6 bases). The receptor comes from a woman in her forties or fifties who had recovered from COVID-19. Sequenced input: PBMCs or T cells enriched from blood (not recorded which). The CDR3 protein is CASRERGEQFF. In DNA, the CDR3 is TGCGCCAGCAGGGAACGGGGGGAGCAGTTCTTC.